A single sample is the source of the 30 T cell receptor beta chains below, sequenced in a study of post-analysis software for immune sequencing data. Study results and limitations: A few TRBV segments (TRBV5-6, TRBV5-1 and TRBV20-1 among them) occurred more frequently in patients than in controls.

Their antigens remain unidentified. Prepared libraries of TCR beta cDNA carried unique molecular identifiers. TCRdb redid the calling of the PCR reads with MiXCR, one entry per CDR3 protein. The table lists fewer than 850,000 distinct CDR3 sequences, 30% of them singletons. What was sequenced was blood. The receptors derive from a girl between 5 and 17 years old with multiple sclerosis.

The chain links TRBV20-1 to TRBJ2-3; D is perhaps TRBD2 (6 bases). The CDR3 loop spans 14 amino acids. CDR1 is DFQATT and CDR2 is SNEGSKA in the germline V gene (reference sequence). The V gene lost 6 bases and the J gene lost 0 bases, with 13 bases spanning the gap. The CDR3 loop reads CSARPGLSTDTQYF. The CDR3 DNA is TGCAGTGCCCGACCGGGACTTAGCACAGATACGCAGTATTTT.

The chain couples TRBV20-1 to TRBJ2-5, with TRBD2 identical over 8 bases. Germline V gives CDR1 DFQATT, CDR2 SNEGSKA (reference sequence). Trimming cost V 6 bases and J 4 bases; bases outside gene matches: 10. The CDR3 is 14 residues long. For the CDR3, the DNA is TGCAGTGCCACCCCATTGGCGGGGGGAGAGACCCAGTACTTC. This codes for CSATPLAGGETQYF.

The chain combines TRBV29-1 with TRBJ2-1; 8 bases fit TRBD2. V lost 7 bases to trimming and J lost 3 bases; unmatched junction nucleotides: 14. The CDR3 extends over 16 amino acids. CDR1 and CDR2 from the germline V gene are SQVTM and ANQGSEA. In DNA form, the CDR3 reads TGCAGCGAACCTGGAATGGCGGGGGGCCTCTACAATGAGCAGTTCTTC. It yields the protein CSEPGMAGGLYNEQFF.

This sequence joins TRBV6-5 and TRBJ2-7; D remains ambiguous. V dropped 2 bases and J dropped 6 bases, with 11 bases sitting between them. The CDR3 is made up of 13 amino acids. CDR1 and CDR2 from the germline V gene are MNHEY and SVGAGI. The CDR3 coding sequence is TGTGCCAGCAGTTACCTCATAACTGGCGAGCAGTACTTC. Its translation is CASSYLITGEQYF.

The chain joins TRBV15 to TRBJ2-7; D gene uncertain. V was cut by 0 bases and J by 2 bases, with 17 bases left in between. This CDR3 is 17 amino acids long. CDR1 and CDR2 from the germline V gene are LNHNV and YYDKDF (reference sequence). Here the CDR3 DNA reads TGTGCCACCAGCAGAGACCTGCCCCGACGAGACACCTACGAGCAGTACTTC. It specifies CATSRDLPRRDTYEQYF.

This rearrangement joins TRBV3-1 to TRBJ2-3, with D uncertain. Germline lookup yields CDR1 LGHDT and CDR2 YNNKEL (reference sequence). This CDR3 has 15 residues. The ends were cut back, 0 bases at V and 1 base at J, with 8 bases in the middle. This chain's CDR3 is CASSQDGSRTDTQYF. The CDR3 bases are TGTGCCAGCAGCCAAGACGGGTCGCGCACAGATACGCAGTATTTT.

The rearrangement uses TRBV7-2 and TRBJ2-1, with unresolved D. Germline-derived CDR1 and CDR2 are SGHTA and FQGNSA. V lost 1 base to trimming and J lost 4 bases, with 8 bases between them. The CDR3 has 14 amino acids. The CDR3 sequence is CASSLVMRYNEQFF. As DNA, the CDR3 is TGTGCCAGCAGCTTAGTTATGCGTTACAATGAGCAGTTCTTC.

This clonotype was detected a few times. V and J are TRBV27 and TRBJ2-5, with D uncertain. The CDR3 extends over 14 amino acids. Germline V gene lookup returns CDR1 MNHEY and CDR2 SMNVEV (reference sequence). V was trimmed by 2 bases and J by 3 bases, leaving 10 bases between them. The CDR3 is CASSLKVSEETQYF. CDR3 DNA: TGTGCCAGCAGTTTAAAGGTGTCAGAAGAGACCCAGTACTTC.

This clonotype has a handful of counts. This chain links TRBV24-1 with TRBJ2-3, with D hard to call. V was cut by 1 base and J by 0 bases, with 16 bases left in between. The CDR3 has 18 amino acids. From germline, CDR1 is KGHDR and CDR2 SFDVKD. The DNA of the CDR3 is TGTGCCACCAGTGATTTCGATCGGTCTCGGATTAGCACAGATACGCAGTATTTT. Amino acid sequence: CATSDFDRSRISTDTQYF.

The chain is built from TRBV29-1 and TRBJ2-4; 13 bases fit TRBD2. This CDR3 contains 18 residues. Germline V gene sequence: CDR1 SQVTM, CDR2 ANQGSEA. V dropped 5 bases and J dropped 13; count of bases not matched to a gene: 23. CDR3 sequence (DNA): TGCAGCGTTACCGGACTAGCGGGAGTCCCGAGCTCCTACAATGAGCAGTACTTC. This codes for CSVTGLAGVPSSYNEQYF.

The V gene is TRBV4-1, the J gene TRBJ1-3, with D perhaps matching TRBD1 (5 bases). Germline CDR1 reads MGHRA; CDR2 reads YSYEKL. Trimming took off 5 bases at V and 3 bases at J, with 8 bases between the two ends. The CDR3 runs 13 residues. CDR3 in amino acids: CASSGGDGNTIYF. In nucleotides, the CDR3 is TGCGCCAGCAGCGGGGGAGATGGAAACACCATATATTTT.

As to this clonotype: This may be a read error: a much more frequent sequence differs by one nucleotide. The V gene is TRBV2, the J gene TRBJ2-7, with TRBD1 as a possible D gene (5 bases). Germline CDR1 reads SNHLY; CDR2 reads FYNNEI. The CDR3 is 13 residues long. Trimming removed 2 bases at V and 7 bases at J, with 12 bases between. The CDR3 reads CASSEQGFNEQYF. Written as DNA, the CDR3 is TGTGCCAGCAGTGAACAGGGATTCAATGAGCAGTACTTC.

The gene calls are TRBV28 and TRBJ1-4; D may be TRBD1 (5 bases). The CDR3 totals 14 residues. Germline CDR1 and CDR2: MDHEN and SYDVKM. V was cut by 6 bases and J by 7 bases, with 15 bases left in between. CDR3 loop: CASSPNYGAEKLFF. The CDR3 DNA follows: TGTGCCAGCAGCCCAAATTATGGGGCTGAAAAACTGTTTTTT.

This clonotype was observed a handful of times. V and J are TRBV7-2 and TRBJ2-7, with D perhaps matching TRBD1 or TRBD2 (6 bases each). The V gene lost 2 bases and the J gene lost 0 bases, with 11 bases spanning the gap. Per the germline V gene, CDR1 is SGHTA and CDR2 is FQGNSA. The CDR3 is made up of 15 amino acids. The CDR3 reads CASSLSGAASYEQYF. Written as DNA, the CDR3 is TGTGCCAGCAGCTTATCGGGGGCAGCCTCCTACGAGCAGTACTTC.

This clonotype showed up just once. The chain couples TRBV20-1 to TRBJ1-5; D gene uncertain. V lost 5 bases to trimming and J lost 1 base, with 12 bases between them. CDR3 length: 14 amino acids. Germline CDR1 and CDR2: DFQATT and SNEGSKA (reference sequence). For the CDR3, the DNA is TGCAGTGCTCATAGGACTGGGAGCAATCAGCCCCAGCATTTT. The encoded protein is CSAHRTGSNQPQHF.

Worth noting for this clonotype: Relative to the germline gene, one junction end is altered; a read error may explain this. The chain employs TRBV6-5 and TRBJ2-2; D is possibly TRBD2 (6 bases). CDR1 and CDR2 from the germline V gene are MNHEY and SVGAGI. The CDR3 is made up of 14 amino acids. The CDR3 bases are TGTGCCAGCAGGGTTTCCGAGGTGTGCGGGGAGCGGTTTTTT. Its translation is CASRVSEVCGERFF.

The sample holds a few counts of this clonotype. The rearrangement uses TRBV10-3 and TRBJ2-5, with no clear D. Germline-derived CDR1 and CDR2 are ENHRY and SYGVKD. Trimming pared 6 bases from V and 1 base from J, leaving 6 bases between. CDR3 length: 12 residues. The CDR3 is CAISRSQETQYF. The CDR3 DNA reads TGTGCCATCAGCCGAAGCCAAGAGACCCAGTACTTC.

The CDR3 DNA reads TGTGCCAGCACTGGTTCGGCAGTCAATCAGCCCCAGCATTTT. It encodes CASTGSAVNQPQHF. The rearrangement uses TRBV6-6 and TRBJ1-5; D uncertain. With 7 bases removed from V and 3 bases from J, the gap between germline ends came to 13 bases. CDR3 length equals 14 residues. CDR1 is MNHNY, CDR2 SVGAGI, per germline (reference sequence).

This clonotype was observed once. The CDR3 reads CASSTWTAEAFF. CDR3 nucleotide sequence: TGTGCCAGCAGCACGTGGACAGCCGAAGCTTTCTTT. The V call is TRBV7-2, the J call TRBJ1-1, with a weak D call TRBD1 (6 bases). Germline CDR1 reads SGHTA; CDR2 reads FQGNSA. Trimming cost V 5 bases and J 8 bases, with 12 bases left between them. The CDR3 sequence is 12 residues long.

This clonotype was picked up a small number of times. This sequence joins TRBV27 and TRBJ2-3; D gene ambiguous. This CDR3 spans 15 amino acids. V was clipped by 2 bases and J by 1 base, with 10 bases between them. CDR1 and CDR2 from the germline V gene are MNHEY and SMNVEV (reference sequence). The CDR3: CASSLPPGRTDTQYF. The CDR3 bases are TGTGCCAGCAGTTTACCCCCCGGGCGCACAGATACGCAGTATTTT.

This clonotype was seen a handful of times. The chain carries TRBV3-1 and TRBJ2-1, with 7 nucleotides matching TRBD2. The germline gives CDR1 LGHDT, CDR2 YNNKEL (reference sequence). V dropped 4 bases and J dropped 1; count of bases not matched to a gene: 7. The CDR3 is 16 residues long. Written as DNA, the CDR3 is TGTGCCAGCAGCCCGGGGAGGGCCGCATCCTACAATGAGCAGTTCTTC. It codes for CASSPGRAASYNEQFF.

The chain uses TRBV6-6 and TRBJ1-1, with D uncertain. Trimming left V 2 bases short and J 0 bases short, with 16 bases between. Germline V gene sequence: CDR1 MNHNY, CDR2 SVGAGI (reference sequence). The CDR3 extends over 17 amino acids. In nucleotides, the CDR3 is TGTGCCAGCAGTTACCTCGAGGCCGCCCTTATGAACACTGAAGCTTTCTTT. This codes for CASSYLEAALMNTEAFF.

The sample holds a few counts of this clonotype. The genes are TRBV29-1 and TRBJ1-2; D might be TRBD1 (5 bases). CDR3 length: 13 amino acids. From germline, CDR1 is SQVTM and CDR2 ANQGSEA. The V end was cut by 0 bases, the J end by 0 bases, with 5 bases between. The chain's CDR3 is CSVEEGANYGYTF. For the CDR3, the DNA is TGCAGCGTTGAAGAGGGGGCTAACTATGGCTACACCTTC.

The V and J genes are TRBV6-5 and TRBJ2-1; 10 nucleotides match TRBD2. The CDR3 is made up of 16 amino acids. Germline CDR1 is MNHEY and CDR2 is SVGAGI. J was trimmed by 0 bases and V by 7 bases; bases with no gene match: 6. The chain's CDR3 is CASNQASGSSYNEQFF. The CDR3, as DNA: TGTGCCAGCAACCAGGCTAGCGGGAGCTCCTACAATGAGCAGTTCTTC.

The V and J genes are TRBV7-8 and TRBJ2-1; a weak D match, TRBD1 (5 bases). Looked up from germline, CDR1 is SGHVS and CDR2 is FQNEAQ. This CDR3 is built from 17 residues. V dropped 2 bases and J dropped 8 bases, with 22 bases sitting between them. This CDR3 is CASSLRSGTGWGDEQFF. The CDR3 DNA is TGTGCCAGCAGCTTAAGGTCAGGAACGGGTTGGGGCGATGAGCAGTTCTTC. The full variable domain, in which reference TRBV7-8 and TRBJ2-1 provide the parts outside the CDR3, is GAGVSQSPRYKVAKRGQDVALRCDPISGHVSLFWYQQALGQGPEFLTYFQNEAQLDKSGLPSDRFFAERPEGSVSTLKIQRTQQEDSAVYLCASSLRSGTGWGDEQFFGPGTRLTVL.

This chain joins TRBV20-1 and TRBJ1-4, with 9 bases lining up with TRBD1. There are 14 residues in the CDR3. Germline loops: CDR1 DFQATT, CDR2 SNEGSKA (reference sequence). The junction had 4 bases not matched to a gene; V was cut back by 1 base and J by 7 bases. CDR3: CSARVLGQGEKLFF. The CDR3 DNA reads as TGCAGTGCTAGAGTGTTGGGACAGGGTGAAAAACTGTTTTTT.

With respect to this clonotype: Mismatch with germline at one junction end may stem from a read error. This rearrangement joins TRBV12-5 to TRBJ1-2, with D possibly matching TRBD1 (5 bases). This CDR3 is 16 amino acids long. The germline CDR1 and CDR2 sequences are LGHNT and FRNRAP. The CDR3 DNA follows: TGTACTAGTGGTTTGGGTTTCCAGGGTATATACTATGGCTACACCTTC. Protein: CTSGLGFQGIYYGYTF.

The V and J genes are TRBV7-9 and TRBJ2-3; weak D call: TRBD2 (6 bases). Germline lookup yields CDR1 SEHNR and CDR2 FQNEAQ (reference sequence). This CDR3 contains 14 residues. Trimming stripped 3 bases from V and 2 bases from J, with 9 bases between. CDR3 nucleotide sequence: TGTGCCAGCAGCTTGGGAGGAGACACAGATACGCAGTATTTT. Translating gives CASSLGGDTDTQYF.

This CDR3 reads CACQLRTGGGTQYF. In DNA form, the CDR3 reads TGTGCCTGCCAATTGCGAACTGGGGGAGGGACCCAGTACTTC. The chain couples TRBV27 to TRBJ2-7; perhaps TRBD2 as D (6 bases). The J call could be wrong; TRBJ2-5 is a better fit for the DNA end. The length of the CDR3 is 14 residues. Germline CDR1 is MNHEY and CDR2 is SMNVEV (reference sequence).

The chain employs TRBV10-2 and TRBJ2-4, with 9 bases matching TRBD1. The CDR3 totals 12 residues. J lost 9 bases, V lost 7 bases, and 4 bases had no gene match. In germline, CDR1 is WSHSY, CDR2 SAAADI. The CDR3 DNA reads TGCGCCAGCAACAGGGGGCCGGGCATTCAGTACTTC. Its protein is CASNRGPGIQYF.